These 24 T cell receptor beta chains were all obtained from the same sample, sequenced in a study of blood T cell repertoires in COVID-19. The table came from immunoSEQ multiplex PCR; TCRdb's copy has only in-frame clones and leaves some out. The table lists approximately 330,000 clones, roughly 90% of them singletons. The specimen sequenced was PBMCs or T cells enriched from blood (not recorded which). These TCRs come from a woman in her thirties who had recovered from COVID-19.

The chain recombines TRBV29-1 with TRBJ2-1; TRBD2 is a possible D gene (6 bases). CDR1 is SQVTM, CDR2 ANQGSEA, per germline. The ends were cut back, 4 bases at V and 5 bases at J, with 12 bases in the middle. The CDR3 runs 13 residues. CDR3 protein: CSVGVAEDNEQFF. The CDR3 region has the DNA TGCAGCGTTGGAGTAGCGGAGGACAATGAGCAGTTCTTC.

The CDR3 reads CASSFHGSTEAFF. In nucleotides, the CDR3 is TGTGCCAGCAGTTTTCACGGGAGCACTGAAGCTTTCTTT. The J gene is TRBJ1-1, the V gene TRBV27, with D unresolved. V was shortened by 3 bases and J by 4 bases, with 9 bases between the two germline ends. Per germline, CDR1 MNHEY and CDR2 SMNVEV (reference sequence). The CDR3 is 13 amino acids.

The genes are TRBV29-1 and TRBJ2-7, with a tentative D call TRBD2 (5 bases). V was shortened by 1 base and J by 0 bases, with 16 bases between the two germline ends. This CDR3 has 16 amino acids. Germline CDR1 and CDR2: SQVTM and ANQGSEA. The CDR3 sequence is CSVEGTELGSSYEQYF. Written as DNA, the CDR3 is TGCAGCGTTGAAGGTACGGAACTAGGGAGCTCCTACGAGCAGTACTTC.

This sequence joins TRBV5-1 and TRBJ2-7; 7 bases fit TRBD1. J gave up 1 base and V 3 bases, and 16 bases lay outside the gene matches. CDR3 length: 18 amino acids. Germline-derived CDR1 and CDR2 are SGHRS and YFSETQ. This CDR3 is CASSYNVAFGTESYEQYF. The CDR3 nucleotides are TGCGCCAGCAGCTATAATGTAGCCTTCGGGACAGAATCCTACGAGCAGTACTTC.

Concerning this clone itself: This CDR3 is also generated by other DNA sequences in the sample. V usage is TRBV10-2 and J usage is TRBJ1-3; 9 bases are a match to TRBD1. The CDR3 runs 15 residues. The V and J ends lost 0 bases and 4 bases, in that order; junction bases with no gene match: 1. Per the germline V gene, CDR1 is WSHSY and CDR2 is SAAADI. Here the CDR3 reads CASSESTGGGNTIYF. Written as DNA, the CDR3 is TGCGCCAGCAGTGAGTCGACAGGGGGAGGAAACACCATATATTTT.

The chain has TRBV6-2 or TRBV6-3 and TRBJ2-7; 9 bases are shared with TRBD1. Germline CDR1 reads MNHEY; CDR2 reads SVGEGT. J gave up 0 bases and V 2 bases, and 2 bases lay outside the gene matches. This CDR3 is 15 amino acids long. The DNA for the CDR3 is TGTGCCAGCAGTTACCCACAGGGGGCCTCCTACGAGCAGTACTTC. Translating gives CASSYPQGASYEQYF.

The chain joins TRBV29-1 to TRBJ2-1, with D perhaps TRBD2 (6 bases). Between the trimmed V and J ends, which lost 5 bases and 6 bases, there was a span of 11 bases. The CDR3 runs to 12 residues. CDR1 and CDR2 from the germline V gene are SQVTM and ANQGSEA. CDR3 protein: CSVMVAVNEQFF. DNA for the CDR3: TGCAGCGTTATGGTAGCGGTCAATGAGCAGTTCTTC.

The J gene is TRBJ1-1, the V gene TRBV7-9, with D possibly TRBD1 on 6 matching bases. The CDR3 is made up of 18 amino acids. Germline V gives CDR1 SEHNR, CDR2 FQNEAQ (reference sequence). The germline V and J ends were trimmed by 5 bases and 4 bases, with 26 bases remaining between them. The CDR3: CASSPPGGGRPMGTEAFF. The DNA for the CDR3 is TGTGCCAGCAGCCCCCCGGGCGGGGGGCGCCCGATGGGCACTGAAGCTTTCTTT.

V gene TRBV28 combines with J gene TRBJ1-2; a weak D match, TRBD1 (5 bases). Germline CDR1 MDHEN, CDR2 SYDVKM. The CDR3 length is 17 residues. Trimming cost V 8 bases and J 2 bases, with 24 bases left between them. CDR3 sequence: CASGHNRRAMGNYGYTF. In DNA, the CDR3 is TGTGCCAGCGGCCACAACAGGAGGGCGATGGGGAACTATGGCTACACCTTC.

The chain recombines TRBV7-2 with TRBJ2-3; D might be TRBD1 (5 bases). The CDR3 is 15 residues long. Germline lookup yields CDR1 SGHTA and CDR2 FQGNSA. V lost 1 base, J lost 3 bases, and 11 bases lay in between. CDR3 region: CASSLVTAPTDTQYF. The CDR3 nucleotides are TGTGCCAGCAGCTTAGTGACAGCCCCGACAGATACGCAGTATTTT.

The chain recombines TRBV2 with TRBJ2-1; tentative D call: TRBD2 (5 bases). V lost 2 bases, J lost 10 bases, and 12 bases lay in between. The CDR3 is 13 amino acids. Per germline, CDR1 SNHLY and CDR2 FYNNEI. CDR3 nucleotide sequence: TGTGCCAGCAGTGAACTGAGGGCCCGAGAGCAGTTCTTC. Translation: CASSELRAREQFF.

The rearrangement links TRBV30 to TRBJ1-3; D is undetermined. This CDR3 has 13 amino acids. V was clipped by 2 bases and J by 1 base, with 6 bases between them. The germline V gene has CDR1 GTSNPN and CDR2 SVGIG (reference sequence). CDR3 in amino acids: CAWSSLSGNTIYF. In DNA, the CDR3 is TGTGCCTGGAGTAGCTTGTCTGGAAACACCATATATTTT.

The chain couples TRBV5-1 to TRBJ1-5, with a weak D call TRBD1 (6 bases). CDR1 and CDR2 from the germline V gene are SGHRS and YFSETQ. V was trimmed by 0 bases and J by 0 bases, leaving 13 bases between them. The CDR3 has 17 residues. CDR3 amino acids: CASSLGARTDSNQPQHF. The CDR3 bases are TGCGCCAGCAGCTTGGGAGCTCGGACAGATAGCAATCAGCCCCAGCATTTT.

The genes are TRBV5-8 and TRBJ2-1, with 7 nucleotides matching TRBD1. The CDR3 runs to 15 residues. V shed 4 bases and J 3 bases; nucleotides not matched to a gene: 7. Germline lookup yields CDR1 SGHTS and CDR2 YDEGEE. The CDR3 loop is CASSQSGTVYNEQFF. The DNA of the CDR3 is TGTGCCAGCAGCCAATCCGGGACAGTCTACAATGAGCAGTTCTTC.

This chain links TRBV6-5 with TRBJ1-3, with 9 bases aligning to TRBD1. CDR3 length: 14 amino acids. Per germline, CDR1 MNHEY and CDR2 SVGAGI. Losses at the gene ends were 6 bases for V and 4 bases for J; bases not matched to a gene: 4. The CDR3: CASRGQGRGNTIYF. CDR3 nucleotides: TGTGCCAGCAGGGGACAGGGACGGGGAAACACCATATATTTT.

The chain couples TRBV11-3 to TRBJ2-1, with TRBD1 as a possible D gene (6 bases). Trimming took off 1 base at V and 8 bases at J, with 9 bases between the two ends. The germline V gene encodes CDR1 SGHNT and CDR2 YENEEA. This CDR3 contains 13 residues. CDR3 sequence reads: CASSLGGGDEQFF. In DNA, the CDR3 is TGTGCCAGCAGCTTAGGAGGGGGTGATGAGCAGTTCTTC.

The chain joins TRBV7-9 to TRBJ1-2; a weak D match, TRBD1 (6 bases). Deletions cut 4 bases from V and 8 bases from J, with 20 bases between. The CDR3 covers 15 residues. Germline V gene sequence: CDR1 SEHNR, CDR2 FQNEAQ (reference sequence). The CDR3 spells CASSSTTGFVFGYTF. The CDR3, as DNA: TGTGCCAGCAGCTCCACAACAGGGTTTGTTTTCGGCTACACCTTC.

Only a few counts were recorded for this clone. The chain has TRBV10-3 and TRBJ1-5; 8 bases line up with TRBD1. The V and J ends lost 6 bases and 2 bases, in that order; junction bases with no gene match: 6. Germline values: CDR1 ENHRY, CDR2 SYGVKD. The CDR3 runs to 15 residues. This CDR3 is CAISRTGQGNQPQHF. In DNA form, the CDR3 reads TGTGCCATCAGCCGGACAGGGCAGGGCAATCAGCCCCAGCATTTT.

The V call is TRBV10-3, the J call TRBJ2-1, with 12 bases aligning to TRBD2. The germline gives CDR1 ENHRY, CDR2 SYGVKD. This CDR3 comprises 17 residues. V was clipped by 4 bases and J by 6 bases; unmatched bases: 10. The CDR3: CAISVSLTSGRFNEQFF. In DNA, the CDR3 is TGTGCCATCAGTGTAAGTCTAACTAGCGGGAGGTTCAATGAGCAGTTCTTC.

In DNA form, the CDR3 reads TGTGCCAGCAGTTTGCACTGGGAGGGGACAGGGAATGGCTACACCTTC. Protein sequence: CASSLHWEGTGNGYTF. V and J are TRBV27 and TRBJ1-2; 9 bases match TRBD1. The germline gives CDR1 MNHEY, CDR2 SMNVEV (reference sequence). Trimming took 3 bases from V and 6 from J; bases not matched to a gene: 11. There are 16 residues in the CDR3.

This chain connects TRBV11-2 to TRBJ2-7; D might be TRBD2 (6 bases). The CDR3 consists of 13 residues. Trimming cost V 6 bases and J 3 bases, with 12 bases left between them. Per germline, CDR1 SGHAT and CDR2 FQNNGV. CDR3 sequence reads: CASSSSEGYEQYF. The CDR3 DNA is TGTGCCAGCAGTTCTAGCGAGGGCTACGAGCAGTACTTC.

The V call is TRBV13, the J call TRBJ2-2; 8 bases match TRBD2. Per the germline V gene, CDR1 is PRHDT and CDR2 is FYEKMQ (reference sequence). This CDR3 is 15 amino acids long. The ends lost 4 bases at V and 5 bases at J; junction bases unmatched: 6. CDR3 amino acids: CASSSSGSATGELFF. The CDR3 nucleotides read TGTGCCAGCAGCTCCAGCGGGAGTGCAACCGGGGAGCTGTTTTTT.

This clone has just one count. The chain employs TRBV3-1 (or the pseudogene TRBV3-2) and TRBJ2-5; 10 nucleotides line up with TRBD2. Germline V CDR1 and CDR2: LGHDT, YNNKEL (reference sequence). This CDR3 region has 13 residues. With 9 bases clipped from V and 1 base from J, the junction kept 2 bases outside the gene matches. The CDR3 DNA reads TGTGCCAGTCGGACTAGCGGCCAAGAGACCCAGTACTTC. Translated, it gives CASRTSGQETQYF.

The chain is built from TRBV4-3 and TRBJ2-1, with TRBD2 identical over 7 bases. The trim removed 0 bases at V and 4 bases at J, leaving 9 bases unmatched. The germline gives CDR1 LGHNA, CDR2 YSLEER. The CDR3 length is 17 residues. The CDR3 sequence is CASSQDSSGEPYNEQFF. The CDR3, as DNA: TGCGCCAGCAGCCAAGATTCCAGCGGGGAACCATACAATGAGCAGTTCTTC.